The 8 T cell receptor beta chains reported below all come from one sample, sequenced in a study of CD8+ T cells in alopecia areata. cDNA reverse transcribed from extracted RNA served as the sequencing template. Clones were sequenced by immunoSEQ multiplex PCR, and TCRdb holds only the in-frame ones, with some missing. Of 90,000 to 100,000 clones listed, 41% were seen once; the top ten hold approximately 1.2%. Material for sequencing was CD4+ T cells sorted from blood. The source of these receptors is a human donor with alopecia areata.

The chain combines TRBV30 with TRBJ1-3; D possibly corresponds to TRBD1 (6 bases). The V gene lost 0 bases and the J gene lost 2 bases, with 8 bases spanning the gap. CDR1 is GTSNPN, CDR2 SVGIG, per germline (reference sequence). The CDR3 runs 14 residues. The CDR3 nucleotides are TGTGCCTGGAGTGTCAAGGGGGCTGGAAACACCATATATTTT. The encoded protein is CAWSVKGAGNTIYF.

The rearrangement joins TRBV6-5 to TRBJ1-3; no reliable D call. Looked up from germline, CDR1 is MNHEY and CDR2 is SVGAGI. CDR3 length equals 15 residues. V lost 2 bases to trimming and J lost 2 bases, with 10 bases between them. As DNA, the CDR3 is TGTGCCAGCAGTTACAGGGCAGTAGCTGGAAACACCATATATTTT. Its protein product is CASSYRAVAGNTIYF.

The rearrangement joins TRBV6-5 to TRBJ2-7; no definite D call. The CDR3 sequence is 12 residues long. V was cut by 6 bases and J by 6 bases, with 12 bases left in between. CDR1 is MNHEY, CDR2 SVGAGI, per germline. The CDR3 spells CASRDPLGEQYF. CDR3 DNA sequence: TGTGCCAGCAGAGACCCTTTGGGCGAGCAGTACTTC.

The chain uses TRBV30 and TRBJ2-1; D is possibly TRBD1 (5 bases). This CDR3 comprises 16 residues. In germline, CDR1 is GTSNPN, CDR2 SVGIG (reference sequence). V lost 2 bases to trimming and J lost 4 bases, with 18 bases between them. The CDR3 nucleotides read TGTGCCTGGAGTAGGGGCTCGGAGAACCCTTACAATGAGCAGTTCTTC. Translation gives CAWSRGSENPYNEQFF.

This clone was seen just once. V and J are TRBV4-1 and TRBJ2-7, with unresolved D. The CDR3 loop spans 17 amino acids. Trimming removed 0 bases from V and 5 bases from J, with 20 bases in between. Germline lookup yields CDR1 MGHRA and CDR2 YSYEKL. CDR3 loop: CASSQDLVGSAWNEQYF. The CDR3 DNA is TGCGCCAGCAGCCAAGATCTAGTAGGCTCCGCTTGGAACGAGCAGTACTTC.

This clone has only a few counts. J is TRBJ2-3 and V is TRBV5-1, with D perhaps TRBD1 or TRBD2 (5 bases each). Germline loops: CDR1 SGHRS, CDR2 YFSETQ. The V and J ends lost 2 bases and 3 bases respectively, with 10 bases between them. This CDR3 has 14 amino acids. This CDR3 reads CASSFFRETDTQYF. In nucleotides, the CDR3 is TGCGCCAGCAGCTTCTTCAGGGAGACAGATACGCAGTATTTT.

The gene calls are TRBV30 and TRBJ2-4; 7 nucleotides match TRBD1. The CDR3 extends over 14 amino acids. The junction had 4 bases not matched to a gene; V was cut back by 2 bases and J by 3 bases. CDR1 is GTSNPN, CDR2 SVGIG, per germline (reference sequence). CDR3 bases: TGTGCCTGGAGTACAGGGGTTGGCAAAAACATTCAGTACTTC. Translation gives CAWSTGVGKNIQYF.

V and J are TRBV28 and TRBJ2-7, with D uncertain. V was trimmed by 3 bases and J by 2 bases, leaving 14 bases between them. CDR1 MDHEN and CDR2 SYDVKM come from the germline V gene. The CDR3 is 15 residues long. CDR3 amino acids: CASSFSTVTAYEQYF. For the CDR3, the DNA is TGTGCCAGCAGTTTTTCGACCGTAACCGCCTACGAGCAGTACTTC.